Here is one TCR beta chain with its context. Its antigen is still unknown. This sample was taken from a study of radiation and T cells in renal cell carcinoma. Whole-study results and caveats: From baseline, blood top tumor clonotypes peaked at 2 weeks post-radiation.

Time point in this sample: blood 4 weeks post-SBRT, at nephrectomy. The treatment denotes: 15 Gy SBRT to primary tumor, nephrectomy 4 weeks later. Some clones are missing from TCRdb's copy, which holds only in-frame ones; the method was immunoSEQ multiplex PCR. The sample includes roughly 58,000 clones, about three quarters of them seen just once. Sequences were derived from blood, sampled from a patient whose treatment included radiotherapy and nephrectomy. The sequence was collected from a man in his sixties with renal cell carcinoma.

CDR3 sequence reads: CASSSPDMGQGHEQYF. CDR3 nucleotides: TGTGCCAGTAGTAGTCCCGATATGGGACAGGGCCACGAGCAGTACTTC. The rearrangement joins TRBV19 to TRBJ2-7; 9 bases map to TRBD1. The germline CDR1 and CDR2 sequences are LNHDA and SQIVND (reference sequence). The CDR3 consists of 16 residues. The trim removed 4 bases at V and 5 bases at J, leaving 12 bases unmatched.